This T cell receptor (beta chain) was obtained from a study of naive and memory T cell subsets. Two oligonucleotides, mixed equimolar, formed the beta constant-region primer covering TRBC1 and TRBC2. Four rounds of PCR amplified the ligated cDNA using nested alpha and beta constant-region primers plus SP2. TCRdb re-analysed the UMI-ligation and nested PCR reads in MiXCR, keeping a single row per CDR3 protein. The profile shows just over 80,000 distinct CDR3 sequences, approximately 9.2% of them singletons. This clonotype has more than one count but fewer than ten. Its antigen is currently unknown. General study results and limits: Possibly reflecting memory cells re-expressing CD45RA, a few larger clonotypes occurred in naive repertoires, especially CD8. Diversity fell and Gini index rose from naive through CM, EM, EMRA. Each distinct alpha or beta sequence counts as one clonotype.

The CDR3 runs 19 residues. V lost 2 bases and J lost 6; bases outside the gene matches: 20. Germline values: CDR1 LGHDT, CDR2 YNNKEL (reference sequence). The TCR comes from a human donor in good health. V is TRBV3-1 and J is TRBJ2-3; TRBD2 matches 7 bases. The sample taken for sequencing was naive CD8+ T cells from blood. The DNA of the CDR3 is TGTGCCAGCAGCCAACAGGCGGAGGCCGGACTAGGATTGAGGGATACGCAGTATTTT. This codes for CASSQQAEAGLGLRDTQYF.